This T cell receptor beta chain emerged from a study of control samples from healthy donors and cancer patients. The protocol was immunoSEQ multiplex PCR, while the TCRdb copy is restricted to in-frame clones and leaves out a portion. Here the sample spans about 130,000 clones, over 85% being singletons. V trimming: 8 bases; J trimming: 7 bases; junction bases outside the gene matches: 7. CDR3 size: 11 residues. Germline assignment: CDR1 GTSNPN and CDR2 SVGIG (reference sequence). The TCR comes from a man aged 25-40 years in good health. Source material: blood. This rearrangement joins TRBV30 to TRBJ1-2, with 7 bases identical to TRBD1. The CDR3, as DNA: TGTGCCGGCAAGACAGGGTTTGGCTACACCTTC. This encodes CAGKTGFGYTF. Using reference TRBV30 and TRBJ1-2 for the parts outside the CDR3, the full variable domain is SQTIHQWPATLVQPVGSPLSLECTVEGTSNPNLYWYRQAAGRGLQLLFYSVGIGQISSEVPQNLSASRPQDRQFILSSKKLLLSDSGFYLCAGKTGFGYTFGSGTRLTVV.